This passage covers 30 T cell receptor beta chains from one sample sequenced in a study of CD8+ T cells in alopecia areata. RNA extraction and reverse transcription yielded cDNA as sequencing template. Produced via immunoSEQ multiplex PCR; TCRdb's table is partial and in-frame only. The sample lists 180,000 or so clones, 51% occurring once. The treatment here: oral pan-JAK inhibitor, 5-10 mg twice daily. The sequenced sample was CD8+ T cells sorted from blood, obtained at week 52, from a patient treated with tofacitinib. Receptors were obtained from a human donor with alopecia areata.

The chain employs TRBV7-9 and TRBJ1-2; D call uncertain. Trimming shortened V by 5 bases and J by 3 bases, and 10 bases separated the two germline ends. Per germline, CDR1 SEHNR and CDR2 FQNEAQ (reference sequence). The CDR3 contains 13 residues. Written as DNA, the CDR3 is TGTGCCAGCAGCCCCACAGTGGACTATGGCTACACCTTC. Translated: CASSPTVDYGYTF.

The chain joins TRBV6-1 to TRBJ2-3, with D perhaps TRBD2 (5 bases). The CDR3 is 16 residues long. Germline V gene data show CDR1 as MNHNS and CDR2 as SASEGT. Trimming cost V 3 bases and J 0 bases, with 13 bases left between them. In nucleotides, the CDR3 is TGTGCCAGCAGTGAGGTCCGGGGATCGAGCACAGATACGCAGTATTTT. It encodes CASSEVRGSSTDTQYF.

This chain links TRBV7-8 with TRBJ2-1; a weak D match, TRBD1 (6 bases). Germline V gives CDR1 SGHVS, CDR2 FQNEAQ. This CDR3 spans 15 amino acids. Deletions cut 3 bases from V and 7 bases from J, with 16 bases between. The CDR3 loop is CASSFIQGTPNEQFF. The CDR3 DNA is TGTGCCAGCAGCTTCATACAGGGTACTCCGAATGAGCAGTTCTTC.

In DNA form, the CDR3 reads TGTGCCAGCAGCCCACGGGGTTCTAAGGAGCAGTTCTTC. Protein: CASSPRGSKEQFF. The V and J genes are TRBV5-4 and TRBJ2-1; D is perhaps TRBD2 (5 bases). CDR1 and CDR2 (germline): SGHNT, YYREEE (reference sequence). The germline V and J ends were trimmed by 4 bases and 10 bases, with 15 bases remaining between them. CDR3 size: 13 residues.

The table lists this clone with a few counts. The rearrangement joins TRBV30 to TRBJ2-1, with TRBD2 matching over 8 bases. The CDR3 has 14 amino acids. Germline V lookup: CDR1 GTSNPN, CDR2 SVGIG (reference sequence). Trimming at V came to 2 bases and at J to 9 bases, leaving 9 bases not matched to a gene. The CDR3 loop is CAWSLGLGIGEQFF. The DNA of the CDR3 is TGTGCCTGGAGTTTGGGACTAGGAATAGGTGAGCAGTTCTTC.

This clone was observed a handful of times. The chain couples TRBV7-6 to TRBJ1-3; 8 nucleotides align to TRBD1. In germline, CDR1 is SGHVS, CDR2 FNYEAQ. V was clipped by 5 bases and J by 0 bases; unmatched bases: 6. There are 16 residues in the CDR3. In nucleotides, the CDR3 is TGTGCCAGCAGCCCAGACAGGGGACCCTCTGGAAACACCATATATTTT. Protein product: CASSPDRGPSGNTIYF.

V gene TRBV19 combines with J gene TRBJ1-1; D is ambiguous. The germline V gene has CDR1 LNHDA and CDR2 SQIVND (reference sequence). The CDR3 is 13 residues long. V lost 5 bases to trimming and J lost 4 bases, with 11 bases between them. CDR3 loop: CASSSWESTEAFF. The CDR3 coding sequence is TGTGCCAGTAGTTCGTGGGAGAGCACTGAAGCTTTCTTT.

The chain uses TRBV27 and TRBJ1-5, with TRBD1 matching over 9 bases. After removal of 4 bases from V and 8 bases from J, the junction contained 6 bases not matched to a gene. From germline, CDR1 is MNHEY and CDR2 SMNVEV (reference sequence). This CDR3 region has 14 residues. DNA of the CDR3: TGTGCCAGCAGTTCCACAGGGGGCTGGGAGCCCCAGCATTTT. It codes for CASSSTGGWEPQHF.

This clone appeared a few times. V gene TRBV19 combines with J gene TRBJ2-1; no clear D gene. Germline V gives CDR1 LNHDA, CDR2 SQIVND (reference sequence). Trimming took off 5 bases at V and 8 bases at J, with 16 bases between the two ends. The length of the CDR3 is 14 residues. In nucleotides, the CDR3 is TGTGCCAGTAGTCTCCGCCGCAGCGCCGATGAGCAGTTCTTC. This translates into CASSLRRSADEQFF. Looking up the rest from reference TRBV19 and TRBJ2-1 gives the full variable domain: DGGITQSPKYLFRKEGQNVTLSCEQNLNHDAMYWYRQDPGQGLRLIYYSQIVNDFQKGDIAEGYSVSREKKESFPLTVTSAQKNPTAFYLCASSLRRSADEQFFGPGTRLTVL.

Only one count was recorded for this clone. The final CDR3 position lacks the conserved phenylalanine or tryptophan, pointing to a likely read error. V and J are TRBV5-1 and TRBJ2-7; 8 bases line up with TRBD1. The CDR3 length is 15 residues. Per the germline V gene, CDR1 is SGHRS and CDR2 is YFSETQ. J gave up 5 bases and V 2 bases, and 9 bases lay outside the gene matches. In DNA form, the CDR3 reads TGCGCCAGCAGCTTTCTACCCTCGACAGGGGACGAGCAGTACTCC. Amino acid sequence: CASSFLPSTGDEQYS.

The rearrangement links TRBV5-5 to TRBJ2-5, with no clear D. The CDR3 has 11 amino acids. The germline gives CDR1 SGHKS, CDR2 YYEKEE (reference sequence). V was trimmed by 4 bases and J by 6 bases, leaving 7 bases between them. This chain's CDR3 is CASSPSQTQYF. The DNA for the CDR3 is TGTGCCAGCAGCCCCAGCCAGACCCAGTACTTC.

This clone showed up just a few times. The CDR3: CSVEGSGVGGELFF. CDR3 bases: TGCAGCGTTGAAGGAAGCGGGGTGGGCGGGGAGCTGTTTTTT. This chain uses TRBV29-1 with TRBJ2-2, with TRBD2 identical over 7 bases. The CDR3 is 14 residues long. Germline lookup yields CDR1 SQVTM and CDR2 ANQGSEA. V gave up 1 base and J gave up 7 bases; unmatched junction bases: 6.

This clone was picked up a small number of times. The chain links TRBV6-5 to TRBJ2-7, with D perhaps TRBD1 (6 bases). Germline V gives CDR1 MNHEY, CDR2 SVGAGI. The length of the CDR3 is 13 residues. The germline V and J ends were trimmed by 4 bases and 3 bases, with 10 bases remaining between them. CDR3 loop: CASSSQDSYEQYF. CDR3 coding DNA: TGTGCCAGCAGTTCACAGGACAGCTACGAGCAGTACTTC.

This clone was detected only a few times. Other DNA sequences in the same sample also yield this CDR3. CDR3 amino acids: CASSLGTNYGYTF. DNA for the CDR3: TGTGCCAGCAGCTTAGGGACAAACTATGGCTACACCTTC. The V gene is TRBV7-9, the J gene TRBJ1-2; D may be TRBD1 (5 bases). The germline V gene has CDR1 SEHNR and CDR2 FQNEAQ (reference sequence). The CDR3 totals 13 residues. V shed 1 base and J shed 2 bases, with 5 bases lying between them.

A few counts support this clone. J is TRBJ1-2 and V is TRBV10-3; 9 bases align to TRBD1. The CDR3 has 13 residues. Germline-derived CDR1 and CDR2 are ENHRY and SYGVKD. The V segment lost 3 bases and the J segment 7 bases; nucleotides outside the gene matches: 3. The chain's CDR3 is CAISEGTGFGYTF. DNA of the CDR3: TGTGCCATCAGTGAAGGGACAGGGTTTGGCTACACCTTC.

The V and J genes are TRBV30 and TRBJ2-7; D may be TRBD1 (5 bases). The CDR3 spans 14 residues. The germline V gene encodes CDR1 GTSNPN and CDR2 SVGIG (reference sequence). Trimming removed 3 bases at V and 1 base at J, with 13 bases between. This CDR3 reads CAWRVQGESYEQYF. The CDR3 nucleotides are TGTGCCTGGAGAGTTCAGGGTGAATCCTACGAGCAGTACTTC.

The chain carries TRBV30 and TRBJ2-3; weak D call: TRBD2 (6 bases). The CDR3 loop spans 15 amino acids. Germline V gives CDR1 GTSNPN, CDR2 SVGIG (reference sequence). The V end lost 3 bases, the J end lost 8 bases, and 21 bases lay between the germline ends. CDR3 sequence (DNA): TGTGCCTGGAGCTTAGGCGGGGTCCGCCGGGGTACGCAGTATTTT. It translates to CAWSLGGVRRGTQYF.

V usage is TRBV13 and J usage is TRBJ1-2; TRBD1 matches 8 bases. In germline, CDR1 is PRHDT, CDR2 FYEKMQ (reference sequence). V was pared by 2 bases and J by 2 bases, with 4 bases of the junction left unmatched. This CDR3 contains 15 residues. The chain's CDR3 is CASSLWGTGNYGYTF. CDR3 DNA: TGTGCCAGCAGCTTATGGGGGACAGGCAACTATGGCTACACCTTC.

The V and J genes are TRBV7-3 and TRBJ2-4; 7 bases agree with TRBD2. The J segment lost 5 bases and the V segment lost 3 bases, leaving 1 base of the junction unmatched. CDR3 length equals 13 residues. Germline lookup yields CDR1 SGHTA and CDR2 FQGTGA. The CDR3 spells CASSLTSQNIQYF. CDR3 coding DNA: TGTGCCAGCAGCTTGACTAGCCAAAACATTCAGTACTTC.

V usage is TRBV11-2 and J usage is TRBJ1-1; the D is unclear. Germline CDR1 reads SGHAT; CDR2 reads FQNNGV. This CDR3 region has 13 residues. With 6 bases removed from V and 3 bases from J, the gap between germline ends came to 11 bases. The CDR3 reads CASRRFTYTEAFF. The CDR3 region has the DNA TGTGCCAGCAGGAGGTTCACCTACACTGAAGCTTTCTTT. Using reference TRBV11-2 and TRBJ1-1 for the parts outside the CDR3, the full variable domain is EAGVAQSPRYKIIEKRQSVAFWCNPISGHATLYWYQQILGQGPKLLIQFQNNGVVDDSQLPKDRFSAERLKGVDSTLKIQPAKLEDSAVYLCASRRFTYTEAFFGQGTRLTVV.

The rearrangement joins TRBV6-5 to TRBJ2-2; 7 bases fit TRBD1. This CDR3 spans 14 amino acids. J gave up 4 bases and V 8 bases, and 7 bases lay outside the gene matches. Germline V gene sequence: CDR1 MNHEY, CDR2 SVGAGI. The CDR3, as DNA: TGTGCCAGCGGCTACAGGGGAGCCACCGGGGAGCTGTTTTTT. Translated, it gives CASGYRGATGELFF.

This clone was observed a few times. The chain recombines TRBV29-1 with TRBJ2-7; perhaps D is TRBD1 or TRBD2 (5 bases each). The CDR3 runs 13 residues. The germline V and J ends were trimmed by 7 bases and 5 bases, with 18 bases remaining between them. Germline V CDR1 and CDR2: SQVTM, ANQGSEA. The CDR3 bases are TGCAGCGCCTCCCCCGGGGCCGGTGACGAGCAGTACTTC. This encodes CSASPGAGDEQYF.

The rearrangement links TRBV4-1 to TRBJ1-6; D ambiguous. CDR3 length: 15 residues. V was clipped by 4 bases and J by 5 bases, with 12 bases between them. Germline V lookup: CDR1 MGHRA, CDR2 YSYEKL. This CDR3 reads CASSPFSADNSPLHF. The CDR3 DNA is TGCGCCAGCAGCCCCTTTTCGGCGGATAATTCACCCCTCCACTTT.

V gene TRBV4-1 combines with J gene TRBJ1-1; no firm D call. CDR3 length equals 14 residues. Per germline, CDR1 MGHRA and CDR2 YSYEKL. The germline V and J ends were trimmed by 3 bases and 1 base, with 9 bases remaining between them. The CDR3 is CASSHPPGNTEAFF. CDR3 nucleotides: TGCGCCAGCAGCCACCCACCCGGGAACACTGAAGCTTTCTTT.

The chain joins TRBV4-1 to TRBJ2-2; 9 positions agree with TRBD1. The CDR3 runs 16 residues. The germline CDR1 and CDR2 sequences are MGHRA and YSYEKL. Trimming cost V 5 bases and J 5 bases; bases outside gene matches: 9. The CDR3 loop reads CASSMHPGQGTGELFF. In DNA, the CDR3 is TGCGCCAGCAGCATGCACCCGGGACAGGGAACCGGGGAGCTGTTTTTT.

The chain recombines TRBV27 with TRBJ2-2; the D gene is possibly TRBD1 (6 bases). The V and J ends lost 5 bases and 3 bases respectively, with 10 bases between them. The CDR3 consists of 14 residues. Germline loops: CDR1 MNHEY, CDR2 SMNVEV (reference sequence). CDR3 DNA sequence: TGTGCCAGCAGTCCCCGACAGGACACCGGGGAGCTGTTTTTT. Translating gives CASSPRQDTGELFF.

Comments on this clone: At one of its ends the junction is not consistent with the germline gene, which may arise from a read error. J is TRBJ2-3 and V is TRBV15; TRBD2 agrees at 8 bases. This CDR3 spans 16 amino acids. The V gene's germline CDR1 is LNHNV and CDR2 YYDKDF (reference sequence). CDR3: CASSRPLGRGADTQYF. The CDR3 nucleotides read TGTGCCTCCAGCAGACCCTTGGGGCGGGGGGCAGATACGCAGTATTTT.

Concerning this clone: The sample has other DNA sequences that encode this CDR3 too. V is TRBV19 and J is TRBJ2-7; a weak D match, TRBD1 (6 bases). Germline V CDR1 and CDR2: LNHDA, SQIVND (reference sequence). There are 12 residues in the CDR3. The V gene lost 5 bases and the J gene lost 4 bases, with 9 bases spanning the gap. Written as DNA, the CDR3 is TGTGCCAGTAGTTCACAGGGATACGAGCAGTACTTC. This codes for CASSSQGYEQYF.

The V and J genes are TRBV19 and TRBJ1-6; D is unclear. CDR3 size: 15 residues. V shed 3 bases and J shed 9 bases, with 15 bases lying between them. CDR1 is LNHDA, CDR2 SQIVND, per germline (reference sequence). The CDR3 DNA sequence: TGTGCCAGTAGTATTGGTCGGCAATTTGGTTCACCCCTCCACTTT. Its translation: CASSIGRQFGSPLHF.

The DNA of the CDR3 is TGTGCCAGCAGTCCGACAGGGTATGAGCAGTTCTTC. Translation gives CASSPTGYEQFF. This sequence joins TRBV6-4 and TRBJ2-1, with 7 positions matching TRBD1. V lost 5 bases, J lost 8 bases, and 3 bases stayed unmatched. The CDR3 covers 12 residues. The germline gives CDR1 MRHNA, CDR2 SNTAGT.